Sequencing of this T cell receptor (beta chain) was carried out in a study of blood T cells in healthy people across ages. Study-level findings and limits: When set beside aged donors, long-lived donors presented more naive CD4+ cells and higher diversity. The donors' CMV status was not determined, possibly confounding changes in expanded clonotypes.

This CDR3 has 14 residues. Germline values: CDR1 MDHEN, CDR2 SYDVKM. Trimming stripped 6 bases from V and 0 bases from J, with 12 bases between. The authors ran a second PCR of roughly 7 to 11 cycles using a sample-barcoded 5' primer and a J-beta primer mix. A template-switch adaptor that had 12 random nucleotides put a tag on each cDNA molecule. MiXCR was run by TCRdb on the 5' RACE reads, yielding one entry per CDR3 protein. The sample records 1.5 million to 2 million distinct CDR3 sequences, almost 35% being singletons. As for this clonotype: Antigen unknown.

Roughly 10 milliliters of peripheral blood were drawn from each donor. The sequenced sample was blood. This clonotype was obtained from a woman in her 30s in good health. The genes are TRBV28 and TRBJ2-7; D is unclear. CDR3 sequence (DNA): TGTGCCAGCAGCCCCCATCGTATCTCCTACGAGCAGTACTTC. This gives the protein CASSPHRISYEQYF.